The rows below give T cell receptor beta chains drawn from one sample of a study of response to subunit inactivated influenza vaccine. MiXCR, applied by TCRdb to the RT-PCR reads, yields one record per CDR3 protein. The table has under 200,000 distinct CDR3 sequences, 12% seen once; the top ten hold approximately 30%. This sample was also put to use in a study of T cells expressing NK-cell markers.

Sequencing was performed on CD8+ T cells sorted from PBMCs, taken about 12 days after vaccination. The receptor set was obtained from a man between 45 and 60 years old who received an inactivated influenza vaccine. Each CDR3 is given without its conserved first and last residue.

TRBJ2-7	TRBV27	ASSLRLAVGYEQY
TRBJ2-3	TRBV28	ASSLWPGTDTQY
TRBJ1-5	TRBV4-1	ASSQGPVLGQNQPQH
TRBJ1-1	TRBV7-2	ASSSDRWTEAF
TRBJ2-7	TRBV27	ASSPILRGSYEQY
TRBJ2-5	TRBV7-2	ASSLGATLKETQY
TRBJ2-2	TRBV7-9	ASGTVPGQGAYGELF
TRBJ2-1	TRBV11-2	ASSLGLGGAGGGNEQF
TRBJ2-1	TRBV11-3	ASSLGGRGANEQF
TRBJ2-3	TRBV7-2	ASREDVTSTDTQY
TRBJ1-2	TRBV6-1	ASSPVGTGDGYT
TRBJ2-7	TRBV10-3	AISEVIRGGSYEQY
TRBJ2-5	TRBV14	ASSDTQGHLQETQY
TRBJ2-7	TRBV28	ASSFGYSYEQY
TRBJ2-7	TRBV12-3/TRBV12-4	ASSLGLEIYEQY
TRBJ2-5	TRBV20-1	SAPTLDRVEETQY
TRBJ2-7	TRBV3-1	ASSPTNYERQY
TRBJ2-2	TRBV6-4	ASSVHAGSAGELF
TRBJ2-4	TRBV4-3	ASSQDASGKDIQY
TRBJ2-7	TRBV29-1	SVGDPSSYYEQY
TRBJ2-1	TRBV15	ATRVGGMSYNEQF
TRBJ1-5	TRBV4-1	ASSLYREGNQPQH
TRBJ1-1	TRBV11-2	ASSLDFSEPSSAEAF
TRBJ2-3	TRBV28	ASSSWTGALSDTQY
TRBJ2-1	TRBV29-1	SVERAPGVEQF
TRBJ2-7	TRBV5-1	ASSLGGLATYEQY
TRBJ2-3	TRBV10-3	AITELAGEKGDTQY
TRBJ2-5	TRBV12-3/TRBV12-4	ASSFFSQETQY
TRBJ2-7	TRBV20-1	SARGVQAYEQY
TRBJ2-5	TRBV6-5	ASSSLYIRGETQY
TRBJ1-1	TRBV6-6	ASRQGNTEAF